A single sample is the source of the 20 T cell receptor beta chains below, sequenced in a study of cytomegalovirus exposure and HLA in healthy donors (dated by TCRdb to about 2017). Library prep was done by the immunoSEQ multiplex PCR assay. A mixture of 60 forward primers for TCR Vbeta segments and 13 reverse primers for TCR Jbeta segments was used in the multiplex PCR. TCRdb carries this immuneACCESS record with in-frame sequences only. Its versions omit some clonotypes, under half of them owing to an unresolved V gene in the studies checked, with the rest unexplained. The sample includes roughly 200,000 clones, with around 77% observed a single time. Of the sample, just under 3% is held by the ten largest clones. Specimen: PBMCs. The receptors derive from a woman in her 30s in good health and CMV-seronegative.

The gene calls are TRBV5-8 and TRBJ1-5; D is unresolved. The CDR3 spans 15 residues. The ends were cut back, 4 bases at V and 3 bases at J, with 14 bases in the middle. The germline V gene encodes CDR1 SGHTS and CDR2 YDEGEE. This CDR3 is CASSVTAGSNQPQHF. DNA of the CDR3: TGTGCCAGCAGCGTGACCGCGGGTTCCAATCAGCCCCAGCATTTT.

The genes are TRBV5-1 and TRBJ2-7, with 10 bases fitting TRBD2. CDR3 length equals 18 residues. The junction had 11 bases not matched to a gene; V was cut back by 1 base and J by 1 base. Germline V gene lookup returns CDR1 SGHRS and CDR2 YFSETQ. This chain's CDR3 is CASSLLAGELSWSYEQYF. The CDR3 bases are TGCGCCAGCAGCTTGCTAGCGGGAGAGCTTAGCTGGTCCTACGAGCAGTACTTC.

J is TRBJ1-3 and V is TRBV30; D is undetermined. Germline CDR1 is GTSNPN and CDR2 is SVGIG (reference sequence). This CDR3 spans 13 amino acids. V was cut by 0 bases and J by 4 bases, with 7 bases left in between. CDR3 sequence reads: CAWSVAQGNTIYF. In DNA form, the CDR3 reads TGTGCCTGGAGTGTAGCGCAGGGAAACACCATATATTTT.

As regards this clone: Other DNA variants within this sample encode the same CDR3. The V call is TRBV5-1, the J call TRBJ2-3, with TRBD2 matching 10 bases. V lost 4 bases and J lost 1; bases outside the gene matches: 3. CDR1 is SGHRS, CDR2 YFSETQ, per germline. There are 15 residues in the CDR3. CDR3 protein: CASSLGLAGTDTQYF. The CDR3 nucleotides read TGCGCCAGCAGCCTAGGACTAGCGGGCACAGATACGCAGTATTTT.

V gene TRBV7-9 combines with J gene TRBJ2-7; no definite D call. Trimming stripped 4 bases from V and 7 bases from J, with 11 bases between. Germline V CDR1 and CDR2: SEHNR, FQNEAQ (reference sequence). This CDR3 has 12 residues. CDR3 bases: TGTGCCAGCAGCTCCTATGACGGGGAGCAGTACTTC. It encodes CASSSYDGEQYF.

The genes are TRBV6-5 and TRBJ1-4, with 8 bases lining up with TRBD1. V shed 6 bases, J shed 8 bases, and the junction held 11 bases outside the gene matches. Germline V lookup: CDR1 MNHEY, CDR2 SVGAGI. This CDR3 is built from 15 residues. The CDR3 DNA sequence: TGTGCCAGCAGCACCACGACAGGGGTTTGGGAAAAACTGTTTTTT. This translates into CASSTTTGVWEKLFF.

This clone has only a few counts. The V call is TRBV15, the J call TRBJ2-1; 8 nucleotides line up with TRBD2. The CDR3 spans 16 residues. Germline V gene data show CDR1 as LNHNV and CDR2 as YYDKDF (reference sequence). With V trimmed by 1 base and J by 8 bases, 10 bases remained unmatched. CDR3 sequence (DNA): TGTGCCACCAGCAGAGCTCTTGCGTCGCGGGGGGATGAGCAGTTCTTC. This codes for CATSRALASRGDEQFF.

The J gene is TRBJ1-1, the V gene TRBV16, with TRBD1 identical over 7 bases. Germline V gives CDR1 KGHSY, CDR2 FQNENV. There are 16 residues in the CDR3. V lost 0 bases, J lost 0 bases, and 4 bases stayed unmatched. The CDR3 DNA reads TGTGCCAGCAGCCAATCGGCGGGACAGCTGAACACTGAAGCTTTCTTT. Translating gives CASSQSAGQLNTEAFF.

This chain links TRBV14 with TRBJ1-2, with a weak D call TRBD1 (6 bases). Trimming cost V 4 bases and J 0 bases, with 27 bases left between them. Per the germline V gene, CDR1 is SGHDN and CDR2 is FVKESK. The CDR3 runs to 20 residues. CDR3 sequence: CASSPPIIRGRSPANYGYTF. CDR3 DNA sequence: TGTGCCAGCAGCCCCCCCATTATCAGGGGAAGATCACCCGCTAACTATGGCTACACCTTC.

The CDR3 spells CASRGRSGANVLTF. In nucleotides, the CDR3 is TGTGCCAGCAGGGGGCGGTCTGGGGCCAACGTCCTGACTTTC. The genes are TRBV6-5 and TRBJ2-6; tentatively, D is TRBD1 (5 bases). V lost 6 bases and J 1 base, leaving 7 bases between the germline ends. Germline CDR1 and CDR2: MNHEY and SVGAGI. The length of the CDR3 is 14 residues.

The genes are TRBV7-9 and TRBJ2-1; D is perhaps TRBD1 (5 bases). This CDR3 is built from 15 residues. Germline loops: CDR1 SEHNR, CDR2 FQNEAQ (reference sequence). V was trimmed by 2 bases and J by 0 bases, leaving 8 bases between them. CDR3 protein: CASSLKGSSYNEQFF. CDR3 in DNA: TGTGCCAGCAGCTTAAAGGGGTCCTCCTACAATGAGCAGTTCTTC.

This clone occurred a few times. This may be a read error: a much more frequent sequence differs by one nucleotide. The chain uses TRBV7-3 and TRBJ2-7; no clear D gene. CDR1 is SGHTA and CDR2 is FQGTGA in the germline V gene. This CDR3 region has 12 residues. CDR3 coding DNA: TGTTCCAGCAGCTTAGTAGTCCGCGAGCAGTACTTC. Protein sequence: CSSSLVVREQYF. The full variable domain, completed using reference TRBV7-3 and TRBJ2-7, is GAGVSQTPSNKVTEKGKYVELRCDPISGHTALYWYRQSLGQGPEFLIYFQGTGAADDSGLPNDRFFAVRPEGSVSTLKIQRTERGDSAVYLCSSSLVVREQYFGPGTRLTVT.

The CDR3 coding sequence is TGTGCCAGCAGCTGCAGGTCGGACAGGGATACTGAAGCTTTCTTT. It specifies CASSCRSDRDTEAFF. This chain connects TRBV13 to TRBJ1-1; TRBD1 agrees at 8 bases. CDR1 and CDR2 from the germline V gene are PRHDT and FYEKMQ (reference sequence). V gave up 4 bases and J gave up 5 bases; unmatched junction bases: 9. This CDR3 is built from 15 residues. The whole variable domain, filled in from reference TRBV13 and TRBJ1-1, reads AAGVIQSPRHLIKEKRETATLKCYPIPRHDTVYWYQQGPGQDPQFLISFYEKMQSDKGSIPDRFSAQQFSDYHSELNMSSLELGDSALYFCASSCRSDRDTEAFFGQGTRLTVV.

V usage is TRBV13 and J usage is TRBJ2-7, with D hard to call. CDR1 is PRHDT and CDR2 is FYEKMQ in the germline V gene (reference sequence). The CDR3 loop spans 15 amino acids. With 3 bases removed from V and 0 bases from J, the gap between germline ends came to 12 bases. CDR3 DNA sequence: TGTGCCAGCAGCTTCGGGTTCCGGAGCTCCTACGAGCAGTACTTC. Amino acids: CASSFGFRSSYEQYF. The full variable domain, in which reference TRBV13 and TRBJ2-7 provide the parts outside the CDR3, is AAGVIQSPRHLIKEKRETATLKCYPIPRHDTVYWYQQGPGQDPQFLISFYEKMQSDKGSIPDRFSAQQFSDYHSELNMSSLELGDSALYFCASSFGFRSSYEQYFGPGTRLTVT.

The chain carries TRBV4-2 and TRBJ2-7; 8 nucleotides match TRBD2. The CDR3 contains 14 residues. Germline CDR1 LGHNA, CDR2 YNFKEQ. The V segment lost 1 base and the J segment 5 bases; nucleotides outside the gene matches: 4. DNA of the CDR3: TGTGCCAGCAGCCAAGCCGGACTAGCAAACGAGCAGTACTTC. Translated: CASSQAGLANEQYF.

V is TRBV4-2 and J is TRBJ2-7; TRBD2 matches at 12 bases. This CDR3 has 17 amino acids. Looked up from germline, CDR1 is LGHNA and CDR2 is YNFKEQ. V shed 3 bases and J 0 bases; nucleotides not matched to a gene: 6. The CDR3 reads CASSHRLAGGPSYEQYF. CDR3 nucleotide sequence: TGTGCCAGCAGCCACCGTCTAGCGGGGGGGCCCTCCTACGAGCAGTACTTC.

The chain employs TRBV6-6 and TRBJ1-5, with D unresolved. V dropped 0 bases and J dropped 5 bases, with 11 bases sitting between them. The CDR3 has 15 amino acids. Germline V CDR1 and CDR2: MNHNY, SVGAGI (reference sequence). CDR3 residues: CASSYSGPFDQPQHF. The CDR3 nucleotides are TGTGCCAGCAGTTACTCGGGCCCCTTTGATCAGCCCCAGCATTTT.

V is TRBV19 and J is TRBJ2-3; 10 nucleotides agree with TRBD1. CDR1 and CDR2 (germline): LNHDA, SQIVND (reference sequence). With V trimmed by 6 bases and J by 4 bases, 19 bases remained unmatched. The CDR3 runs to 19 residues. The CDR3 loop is CASRRDRGPGKAWADTQYF. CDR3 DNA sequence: TGTGCCAGTAGAAGGGACAGGGGACCCGGAAAGGCGTGGGCAGATACGCAGTATTTT.

In DNA, the CDR3 is TGTGCCAGCAGTTTGAGTGTGAACACTGAAGCTTTCTTT. It is translated as CASSLSVNTEAFF. This chain joins TRBV28 and TRBJ1-1; D remains ambiguous. Trimming took off 3 bases at V and 0 bases at J, with 5 bases between the two ends. This CDR3 is 13 amino acids long. Germline V gene lookup returns CDR1 MDHEN and CDR2 SYDVKM.

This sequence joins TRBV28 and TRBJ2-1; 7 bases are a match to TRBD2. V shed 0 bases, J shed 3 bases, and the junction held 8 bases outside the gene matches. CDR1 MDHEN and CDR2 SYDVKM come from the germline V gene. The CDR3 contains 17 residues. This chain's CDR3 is CASSLWSPGEGYNEQFF. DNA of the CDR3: TGTGCCAGCAGTTTATGGTCCCCGGGGGAGGGCTACAATGAGCAGTTCTTC.